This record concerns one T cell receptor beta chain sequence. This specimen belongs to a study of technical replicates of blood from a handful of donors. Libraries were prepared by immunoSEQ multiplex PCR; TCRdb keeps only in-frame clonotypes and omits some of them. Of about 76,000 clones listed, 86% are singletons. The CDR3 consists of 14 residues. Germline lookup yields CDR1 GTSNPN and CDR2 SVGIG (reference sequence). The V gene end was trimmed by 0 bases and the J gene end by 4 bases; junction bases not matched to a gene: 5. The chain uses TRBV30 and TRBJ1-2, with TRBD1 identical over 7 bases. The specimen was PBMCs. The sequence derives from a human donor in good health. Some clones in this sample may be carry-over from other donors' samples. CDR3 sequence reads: CAWSVGTAFYGYTF. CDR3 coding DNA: TGTGCCTGGAGTGTCGGGACAGCGTTCTATGGCTACACCTTC.